The present T cell receptor beta chain was sequenced within a study of blood T cell repertoires in COVID-19. Libraries were prepared by immunoSEQ multiplex PCR; TCRdb keeps only in-frame clonotypes and omits some of them. The sample yields roughly 100,000 clones, just over 85% seen once. CDR3 length equals 15 residues. Germline lookup yields CDR1 SGDLS and CDR2 YYNGEE. Trimming shortened V by 0 bases and J by 0 bases, and 6 bases separated the two germline ends. The specimen was peripheral blood. The genes are TRBV9 and TRBJ2-2; no firm D call. This receptor was identified in a human donor in a cohort sampled during active COVID-19. CDR3 in amino acids: CASSVGLPNTGELFF. The CDR3 DNA reads as TGTGCCAGCAGCGTAGGGCTGCCGAACACCGGGGAGCTGTTTTTT.